This is a list of T cell receptor beta chains from one sample in a study of type 1 regulatory T cells. TCRdb called the reads again in MiXCR, with one record for every CDR3 protein. The sample includes fewer than 25,000 distinct CDR3 sequences, around half of them seen just once. No antigen has been identified for these receptors. Sequenced: cultured T cells, either the whole culture or a sorted T cell fraction (not recorded which). The receptors were sampled from a human donor in good health. The CDR3 runs from the conserved cysteine through the conserved F or W. A D gene is named only where the DNA matches it firmly. Not all rows give a size; the values are once, few, many and, for expanded clones, a class.

clone_size: once
d_call: -
j_call: TRBJ2-3
v_call: TRBV6-1
cdr3_nt: TGTGCCAGCAGTAAGGCCGTCCTCCGCACAGATACGCAGTATTTT
cdr3_aa: CASSKAVLRTDTQYF

clone_size: few
d_call: TRBD1
j_call: TRBJ1-1
v_call: TRBV7-9
cdr3_nt: TGTGCCAGCAGGCCTAAGGACAGGGGGCACACTGAAGCTTTCTTT
cdr3_aa: CASRPKDRGHTEAFF

clone_size: -
d_call: -
j_call: TRBJ1-2
v_call: TRBV7-9
cdr3_nt: TGTGCCAGCAGCCCCGACAAGAGACATGGCTACACCTTC
cdr3_aa: CASSPDKRHGYTF

clone_size: -
d_call: -
j_call: TRBJ2-3
v_call: TRBV4-1
cdr3_nt: TGCGCCAGCAGCCTGGTGTCTAGGGGGGCCACAGATACGCAGTATTTT
cdr3_aa: CASSLVSRGATDTQYF

clone_size: once
d_call: -
j_call: TRBJ2-4
v_call: TRBV5-1
cdr3_nt: TGCGCCAGCATAAGCGCTAGGGAAAACATTCAGTACTTC
cdr3_aa: CASISARENIQYF

clone_size: -
d_call: -
j_call: TRBJ1-2
v_call: TRBV5-1
cdr3_nt: TGCGCCAGCAGCTTGGGGGTGGAGGGAGTCTCATCCTATGGCTACACCTTC
cdr3_aa: CASSLGVEGVSSYGYTF

clone_size: medium-sized
d_call: -
j_call: TRBJ2-3
v_call: TRBV5-1
cdr3_nt: TGCGCCAGCAATCCAGGGTCGAGGATTAGCACAGATACGCAGTATTTT
cdr3_aa: CASNPGSRISTDTQYF

clone_size: -
d_call: TRBD1
j_call: TRBJ1-1
v_call: TRBV27
cdr3_nt: TGTGCCAGCAGTTTACGGCCGGGGACAGGGGCTCCCGTTGGGACTGAAGCTTTCTTT
cdr3_aa: CASSLRPGTGAPVGTEAFF

clone_size: -
d_call: TRBD2
j_call: TRBJ2-3
v_call: TRBV3-1
cdr3_nt: TGTGCCAGCAGCCAGGGGACTAGCGGTACAGATACGCAGTATTTT
cdr3_aa: CASSQGTSGTDTQYF

clone_size: -
d_call: -
j_call: TRBJ2-7
v_call: TRBV5-5
cdr3_nt: TGTGCCAGCAGCCCCTACAGCTTACAGGATCTGCAGTACTTC
cdr3_aa: CASSPYSLQDLQYF

clone_size: -
d_call: TRBD2
j_call: TRBJ2-1
v_call: TRBV11-1
cdr3_nt: TGTGCCAGCAGCTTAGAACTAGCGGCCCTGGGGAATGAGCAGTTCTTC
cdr3_aa: CASSLELAALGNEQFF

clone_size: -
d_call: -
j_call: TRBJ1-2
v_call: TRBV19
cdr3_nt: TGTGCCAGTATCGGCAAGAACTATGGCTACACCTTC
cdr3_aa: CASIGKNYGYTF

clone_size: -
d_call: -
j_call: TRBJ2-2
v_call: TRBV5-1
cdr3_nt: TGCGCCAGCAGCCAACCAGGGATACCGAACACCGGGGAGCTGTTTTTT
cdr3_aa: CASSQPGIPNTGELFF

clone_size: -
d_call: -
j_call: TRBJ2-5
v_call: TRBV12-3/TRBV12-4
cdr3_nt: TGTGCCAGCAGTCCCCCTCTCCTTGGGGGGACCCAAGAGACCCAGTACTTC
cdr3_aa: CASSPPLLGGTQETQYF

clone_size: -
d_call: -
j_call: TRBJ1-6
v_call: TRBV6-5
cdr3_nt: TGTGCCAGCAGTCCGGGGGGGTATCATAATTCACCCCTCCACTTT
cdr3_aa: CASSPGGYHNSPLHF

clone_size: -
d_call: -
j_call: TRBJ2-1
v_call: TRBV11-2
cdr3_nt: TGTGCCAGCAGCTTGGGCATTTACAATGAGCAGTTCTTC
cdr3_aa: CASSLGIYNEQFF

clone_size: -
d_call: TRBD1
j_call: TRBJ1-2
v_call: TRBV11-2
cdr3_nt: TGTGCCCGCAGAAAACCCGGGACAGGGGCCGGCTACACCTTC
cdr3_aa: CARRKPGTGAGYTF